These T cell receptor beta chains were read from a single sample in a study of blood T cell repertoires in COVID-19. Libraries were prepared by immunoSEQ multiplex PCR; TCRdb keeps only in-frame clonotypes and omits some of them. Here the sample spans more than 200,000 clones, more than 85% being singletons. The sample comprised peripheral blood. These receptors were obtained from a woman aged 45-60 years with COVID-19, enrolled during active disease. Both conserved end residues are part of each CDR3. Fields, in order: V gene, CDR3 protein.

>TRBV7-3
CASSTSGGAADTQYF
>TRBV11-2
CASSPDRGHQPQHF
>TRBV30
CAWSDRGLYEKLFF
>TRBV28
CASRGRTGSVRNTIYF
>TRBV19
CASSTTGGSQPQHF
>TRBV24-1
CATSDLLTGELFF
>TRBV5-4
CASSFRERTDTQYF
>TRBV20-1
CSARSATEAFF
>TRBV10-3
CAISDGRNGYTF
>TRBV28
CASSTGGLQWVNEQFF
>TRBV5-3
CAPLGASAAYEQYF
>TRBV19
CASRTGGYGYGYTF
>TRBV5-6
CASSLGTPEAFF
>TRBV14
CASSQLGVNTGELFF
>TRBV2
CASSELDSRNEQFF
>TRBV4-3
CASSQDFSGNTIYF
>TRBV5-8
CASTYAGRVEKLFF
>TRBV30
CARQSDDYGYTF
>TRBV20-1
CSASFWGENSPLHF
>TRBV12-3/TRBV12-4
CASIDTLNTEAFF
>TRBV7-9
CASSLEGRGKTTEAFF
>TRBV5-8
CASSRPRDTQYF
>TRBV27
CASSPVERQKNIQYF
>TRBV10-2
CASRTGISNQPQHF
>TRBV2
CASRDRGWDIGTEAFF
>TRBV27
CASRPGQGYNEQFF
>TRBV19
CASKTGPTEAFF
>TRBV11-1
CASSLDRGQTEAFF
>TRBV19
CASSIGGPAEAFF
>TRBV7-6
CASSLGSDSPLYTQYF
>TRBV5-6
CASSFPGGTEAFF
>TRBV5-1
CASSLMGVGTEAFF
>TRBV11-2
CASSLAASGGSETQYF
>TRBV2
CASRPGTGSRTNEKLFF
>TRBV13
CASSWGRARELFF
>TRBV7-6
CASSFATSEQYF
>TRBV19
CASAHSRGQGQPQHF
>TRBV2
CASYRLRNGYF
>TRBV3-1/TRBV3-2
CASSQRRLAGDTGELFF
>TRBV18
CASSSGTGGRGYTF
>TRBV2
CASKGGTGPWGQFF
>TRBV19
CASSIGGGRSNQPQHF
>TRBV9
CASSLDGLAGGRPGADTQYF